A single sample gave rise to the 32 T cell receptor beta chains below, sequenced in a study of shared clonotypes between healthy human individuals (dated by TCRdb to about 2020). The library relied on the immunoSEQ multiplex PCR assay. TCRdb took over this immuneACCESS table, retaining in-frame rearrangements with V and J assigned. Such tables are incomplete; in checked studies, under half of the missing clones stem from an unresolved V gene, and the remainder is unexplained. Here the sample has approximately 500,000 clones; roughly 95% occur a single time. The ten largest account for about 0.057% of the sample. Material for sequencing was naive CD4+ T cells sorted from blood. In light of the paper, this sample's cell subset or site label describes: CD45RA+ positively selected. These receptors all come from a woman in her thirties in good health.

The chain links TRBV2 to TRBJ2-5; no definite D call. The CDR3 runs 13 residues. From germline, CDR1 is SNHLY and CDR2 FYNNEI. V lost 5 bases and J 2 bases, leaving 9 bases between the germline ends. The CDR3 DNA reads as TGTGCCAGCAGTTCGACGGAACAAGAGACCCAGTACTTC. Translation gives CASSSTEQETQYF.

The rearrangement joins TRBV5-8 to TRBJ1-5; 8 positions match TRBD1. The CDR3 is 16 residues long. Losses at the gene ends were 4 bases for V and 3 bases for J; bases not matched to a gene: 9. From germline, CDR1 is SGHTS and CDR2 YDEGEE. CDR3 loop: CASSRTGRGPNQPQHF. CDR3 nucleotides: TGTGCCAGCAGCCGGACAGGGAGGGGGCCCAATCAGCCCCAGCATTTT.

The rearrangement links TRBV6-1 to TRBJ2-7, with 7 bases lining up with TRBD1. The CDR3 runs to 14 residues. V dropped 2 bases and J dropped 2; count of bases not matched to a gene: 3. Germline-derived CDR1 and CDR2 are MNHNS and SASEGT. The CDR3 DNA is TGTGCCAGCAGTGAACCGGGACAGACCTACGAGCAGTACTTC. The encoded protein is CASSEPGQTYEQYF.

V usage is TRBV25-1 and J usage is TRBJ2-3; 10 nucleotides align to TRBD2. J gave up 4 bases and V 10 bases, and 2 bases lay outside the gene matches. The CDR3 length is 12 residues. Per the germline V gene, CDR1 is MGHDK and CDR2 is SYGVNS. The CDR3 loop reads CATTSGADTQYF. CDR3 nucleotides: TGTGCCACCACTAGCGGGGCAGATACGCAGTATTTT.

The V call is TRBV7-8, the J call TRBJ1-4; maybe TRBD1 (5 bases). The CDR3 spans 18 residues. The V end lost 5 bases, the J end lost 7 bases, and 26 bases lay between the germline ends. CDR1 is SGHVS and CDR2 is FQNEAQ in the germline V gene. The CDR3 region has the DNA TGTGCCAGCAGCAAGGCCGGGACCGGCATTTATGGAGGTGAAAAACTGTTTTTT. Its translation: CASSKAGTGIYGGEKLFF. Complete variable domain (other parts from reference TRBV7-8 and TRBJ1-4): GAGVSQSPRYKVAKRGQDVALRCDPISGHVSLFWYQQALGQGPEFLTYFQNEAQLDKSGLPSDRFFAERPEGSVSTLKIQRTQQEDSAVYLCASSKAGTGIYGGEKLFFGSGTQLSVL.

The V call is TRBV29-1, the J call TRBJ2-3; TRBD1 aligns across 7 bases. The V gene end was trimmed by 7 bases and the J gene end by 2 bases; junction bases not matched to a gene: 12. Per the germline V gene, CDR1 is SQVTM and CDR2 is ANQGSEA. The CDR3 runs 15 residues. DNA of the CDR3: TGCAGCGCCGGGACGGGACAGCGAGTCACAGATACGCAGTATTTT. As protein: CSAGTGQRVTDTQYF.

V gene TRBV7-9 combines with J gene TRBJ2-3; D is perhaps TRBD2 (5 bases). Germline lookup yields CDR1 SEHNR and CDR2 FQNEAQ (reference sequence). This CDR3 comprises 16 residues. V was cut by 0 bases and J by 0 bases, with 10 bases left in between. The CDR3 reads CASSLARRLSTDTQYF. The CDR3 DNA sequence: TGTGCCAGCAGCTTAGCGAGGAGGCTGAGCACAGATACGCAGTATTTT.

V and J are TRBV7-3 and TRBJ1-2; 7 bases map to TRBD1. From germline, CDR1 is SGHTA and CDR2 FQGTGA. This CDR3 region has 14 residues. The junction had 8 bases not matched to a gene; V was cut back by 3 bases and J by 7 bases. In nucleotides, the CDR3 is TGTGCCAGCAGCTTCTCTGACAGGGCCGGTGGCTACACCTTC. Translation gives CASSFSDRAGGYTF.

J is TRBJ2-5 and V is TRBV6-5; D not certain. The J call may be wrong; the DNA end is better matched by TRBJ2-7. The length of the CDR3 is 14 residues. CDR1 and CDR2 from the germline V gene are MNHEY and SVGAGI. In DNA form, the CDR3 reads TGTGCCAGCAGTTACTCCTACCACTCCTACGAGCAGTACTTC. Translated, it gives CASSYSYHSYEQYF.

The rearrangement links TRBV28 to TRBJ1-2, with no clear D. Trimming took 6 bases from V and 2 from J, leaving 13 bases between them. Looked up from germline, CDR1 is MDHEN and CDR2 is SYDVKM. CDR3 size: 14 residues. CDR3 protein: CASRSQPSNYGYTF. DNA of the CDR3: TGTGCCAGCAGGTCACAGCCTTCGAACTATGGCTACACCTTC.

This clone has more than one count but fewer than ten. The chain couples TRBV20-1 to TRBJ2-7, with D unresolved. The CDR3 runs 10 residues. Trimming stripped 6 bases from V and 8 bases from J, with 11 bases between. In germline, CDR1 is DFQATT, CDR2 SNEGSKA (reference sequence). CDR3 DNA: TGCAGTGCCTTAGGCGCCAAGCAGTACTTC. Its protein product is CSALGAKQYF.

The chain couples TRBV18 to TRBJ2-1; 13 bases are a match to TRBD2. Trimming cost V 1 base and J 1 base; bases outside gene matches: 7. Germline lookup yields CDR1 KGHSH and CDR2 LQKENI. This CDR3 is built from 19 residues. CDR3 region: CASSPRTSGSSPSYNEQFF. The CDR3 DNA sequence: TGTGCCAGCTCACCACGGACTAGCGGGAGCAGCCCTTCCTACAATGAGCAGTTCTTC.

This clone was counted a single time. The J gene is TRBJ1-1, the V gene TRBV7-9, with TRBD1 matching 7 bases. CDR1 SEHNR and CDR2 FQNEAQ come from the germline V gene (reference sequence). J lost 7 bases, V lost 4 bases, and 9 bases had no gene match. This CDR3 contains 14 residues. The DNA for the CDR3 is TGTGCCAGCAGCTCTAGAGGGACAGAAAATGAAGCTTTCTTT. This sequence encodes CASSSRGTENEAFF.

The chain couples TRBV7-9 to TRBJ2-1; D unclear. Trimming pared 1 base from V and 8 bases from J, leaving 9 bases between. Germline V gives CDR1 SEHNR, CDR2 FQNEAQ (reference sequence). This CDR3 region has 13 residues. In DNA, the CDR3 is TGTGCCAGCAGCTTAGGGCGGAGTGATGAGCAGTTCTTC. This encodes CASSLGRSDEQFF.

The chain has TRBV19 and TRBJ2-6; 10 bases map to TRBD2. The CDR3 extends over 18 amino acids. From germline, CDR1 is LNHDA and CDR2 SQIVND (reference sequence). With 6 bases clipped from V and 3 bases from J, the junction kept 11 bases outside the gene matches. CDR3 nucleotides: TGTGCCAGTAGCTGGCAGCTAGCGGGAGAATTTGGGGCCAACGTCCTGACTTTC. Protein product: CASSWQLAGEFGANVLTF.

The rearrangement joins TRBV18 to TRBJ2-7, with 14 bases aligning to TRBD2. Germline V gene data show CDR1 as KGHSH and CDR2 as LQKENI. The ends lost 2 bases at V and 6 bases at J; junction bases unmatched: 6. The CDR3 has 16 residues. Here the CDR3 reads CASSPGGLAGVVEQYF. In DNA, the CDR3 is TGTGCCAGCTCACCAGGGGGACTAGCGGGAGTTGTCGAGCAGTACTTC.

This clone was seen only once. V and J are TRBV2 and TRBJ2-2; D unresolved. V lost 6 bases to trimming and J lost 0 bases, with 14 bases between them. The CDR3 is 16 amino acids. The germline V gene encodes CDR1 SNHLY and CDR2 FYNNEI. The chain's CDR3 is CASSADELANTGELFF. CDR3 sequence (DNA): TGTGCCAGCAGCGCAGACGAATTAGCGAACACCGGGGAGCTGTTTTTT.

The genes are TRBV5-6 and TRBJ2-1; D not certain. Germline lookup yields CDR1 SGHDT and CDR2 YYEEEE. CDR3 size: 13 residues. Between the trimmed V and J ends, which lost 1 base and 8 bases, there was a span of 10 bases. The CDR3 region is CASSLSREDEQFF. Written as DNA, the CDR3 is TGTGCCAGCAGCTTGTCAAGAGAGGATGAGCAGTTCTTC. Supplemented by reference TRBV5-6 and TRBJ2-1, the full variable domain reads DAGVTQSPTHLIKTRGQQVTLRCSPKSGHDTVSWYQQALGQGPQFIFQYYEEEERQRGNFPDRFSGHQFPNYSSELNVNALLLGDSALYLCASSLSREDEQFFGPGTRLTVL.

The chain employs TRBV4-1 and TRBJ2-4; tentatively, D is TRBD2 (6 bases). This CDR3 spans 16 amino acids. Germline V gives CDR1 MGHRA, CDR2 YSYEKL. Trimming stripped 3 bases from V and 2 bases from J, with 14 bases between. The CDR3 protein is CASSHGGRGTKNIQYF. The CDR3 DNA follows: TGCGCCAGCAGCCACGGAGGGCGAGGGACCAAAAACATTCAGTACTTC.

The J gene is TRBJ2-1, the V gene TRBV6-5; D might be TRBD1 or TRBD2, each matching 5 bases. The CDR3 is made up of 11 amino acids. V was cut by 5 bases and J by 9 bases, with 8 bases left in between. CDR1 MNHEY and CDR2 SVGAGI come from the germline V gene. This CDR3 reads CASSTGGEQFF. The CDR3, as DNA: TGTGCCAGCAGTACAGGAGGTGAGCAGTTCTTC.

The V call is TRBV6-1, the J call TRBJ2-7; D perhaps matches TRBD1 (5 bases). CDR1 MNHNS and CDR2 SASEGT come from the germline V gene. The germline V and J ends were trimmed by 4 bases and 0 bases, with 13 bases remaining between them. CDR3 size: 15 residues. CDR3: CASSARQQSSYEQYF. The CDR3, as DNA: TGTGCCAGCAGTGCGCGACAGCAAAGCTCCTACGAGCAGTACTTC.

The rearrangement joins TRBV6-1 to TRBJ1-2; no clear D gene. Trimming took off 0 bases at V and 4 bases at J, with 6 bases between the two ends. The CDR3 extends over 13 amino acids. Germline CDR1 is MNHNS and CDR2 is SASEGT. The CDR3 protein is CASSEALGYGYTF. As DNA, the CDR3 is TGTGCCAGCAGTGAAGCGTTGGGCTATGGCTACACCTTC.

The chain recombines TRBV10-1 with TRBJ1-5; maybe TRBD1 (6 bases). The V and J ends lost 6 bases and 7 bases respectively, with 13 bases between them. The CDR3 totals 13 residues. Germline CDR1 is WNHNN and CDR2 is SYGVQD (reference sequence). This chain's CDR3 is CASSRGPGQPQHF. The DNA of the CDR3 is TGCGCCAGCAGCAGGGGACCGGGCCAGCCCCAGCATTTT.

DNA for the CDR3: TGTGCCAGCAGCCGACTGGGGAAAATAGAGACCCAGTACTTC. Translating it yields CASSRLGKIETQYF. V is TRBV9 and J is TRBJ2-5; D is unclear. CDR1 is SGDLS, CDR2 YYNGEE, per germline. The CDR3 has 14 residues. The V end was cut by 4 bases, the J end by 4 bases, with 14 bases between.

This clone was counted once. The CDR3 reads CASSLVASPGYEQYF. The CDR3 coding sequence is TGTGCCAGCAGCCTGGTGGCTAGCCCAGGCTACGAGCAGTACTTC. The rearrangement uses TRBV13 and TRBJ2-7; D might be TRBD2 (5 bases). The CDR3 runs 15 residues. V was shortened by 5 bases and J by 3 bases, with 17 bases between the two germline ends. CDR1 is PRHDT and CDR2 is FYEKMQ in the germline V gene (reference sequence).

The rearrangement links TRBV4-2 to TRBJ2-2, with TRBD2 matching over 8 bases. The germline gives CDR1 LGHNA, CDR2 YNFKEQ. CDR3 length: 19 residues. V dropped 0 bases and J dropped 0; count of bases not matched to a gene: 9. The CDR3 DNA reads TGTGCCAGCAGCCAAGAGCAAAACCCAGCGGGAGCGAACACCGGGGAGCTGTTTTTT. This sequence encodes CASSQEQNPAGANTGELFF.

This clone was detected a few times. The CDR3 loop reads CASSLVRAGEGYTF. For the CDR3, the DNA is TGTGCCAGCAGCTTAGTTAGGGCAGGGGAAGGCTACACCTTC. The chain uses TRBV7-7 and TRBJ1-2, with D perhaps matching TRBD1 (6 bases). The CDR3 is 14 residues long. The V gene's germline CDR1 is SSHAT and CDR2 FNYEAQ (reference sequence). V was pared by 1 base and J by 8 bases, with 14 bases between.

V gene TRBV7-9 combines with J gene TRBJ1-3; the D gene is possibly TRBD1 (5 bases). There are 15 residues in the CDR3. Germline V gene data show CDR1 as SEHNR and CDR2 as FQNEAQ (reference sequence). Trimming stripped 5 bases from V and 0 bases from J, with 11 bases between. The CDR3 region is CASSPRGGSGNTIYF. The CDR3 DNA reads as TGTGCCAGCAGCCCCCGGGGGGGCTCTGGAAACACCATATATTTT.

This chain's CDR3 is CAWSVRDRGRPGAGEAFF. The CDR3 region has the DNA TGTGCCTGGAGTGTACGGGACAGGGGGAGACCGGGTGCAGGTGAAGCTTTCTTT. The gene calls are TRBV30 and TRBJ1-1; 11 bases agree with TRBD1. The CDR3 runs to 18 residues. Germline trimming cut 0 bases from V and 7 bases from J; bases unmatched to any gene: 16. Germline CDR1 GTSNPN, CDR2 SVGIG (reference sequence). The entire variable domain, with the rest obtained from reference TRBV30 and TRBJ1-1, is as follows: SQTIHQWPATLVQPVGSPLSLECTVEGTSNPNLYWYRQAAGRGLQLLFYSVGIGQISSEVPQNLSASRPQDRQFILSSKKLLLSDSGFYLCAWSVRDRGRPGAGEAFFGQGTRLTVV.

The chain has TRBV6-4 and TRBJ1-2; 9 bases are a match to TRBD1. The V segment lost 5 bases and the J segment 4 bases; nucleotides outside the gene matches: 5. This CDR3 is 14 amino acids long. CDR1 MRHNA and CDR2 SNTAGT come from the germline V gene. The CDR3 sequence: CASSPTGGGYGYTF. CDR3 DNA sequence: TGTGCCAGCAGTCCTACAGGGGGCGGCTATGGCTACACCTTC.

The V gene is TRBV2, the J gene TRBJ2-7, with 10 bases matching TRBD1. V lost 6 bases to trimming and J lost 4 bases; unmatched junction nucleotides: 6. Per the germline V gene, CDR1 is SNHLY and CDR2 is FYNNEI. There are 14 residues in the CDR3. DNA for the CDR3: TGTGCCAGCAGGGCGGGGACAGGGGTATACGAGCAGTACTTC. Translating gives CASRAGTGVYEQYF.

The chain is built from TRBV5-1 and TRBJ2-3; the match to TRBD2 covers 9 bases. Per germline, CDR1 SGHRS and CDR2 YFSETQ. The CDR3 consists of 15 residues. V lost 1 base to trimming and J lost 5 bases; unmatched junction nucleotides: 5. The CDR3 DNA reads TGCGCCAGCAGCTTGTCTAGCGGGACCGTAGATACGCAGTATTTT. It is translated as CASSLSSGTVDTQYF.